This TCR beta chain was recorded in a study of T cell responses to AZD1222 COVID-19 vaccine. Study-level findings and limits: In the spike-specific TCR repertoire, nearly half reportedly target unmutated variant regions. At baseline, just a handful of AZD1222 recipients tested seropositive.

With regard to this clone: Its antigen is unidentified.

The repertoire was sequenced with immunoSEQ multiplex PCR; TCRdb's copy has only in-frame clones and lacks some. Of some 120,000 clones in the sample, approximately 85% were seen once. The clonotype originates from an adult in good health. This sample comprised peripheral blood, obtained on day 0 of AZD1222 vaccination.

CDR3 in amino acids: CASRWNTEAFF. CDR3 in DNA: TGTGCCAGCAGGTGGAACACTGAAGCTTTCTTT. This chain links TRBV12-3 or TRBV12-4 with TRBJ1-1; D gene unclear. The CDR3 has 11 residues. V lost 6 bases and J 1 base, leaving 3 bases between the germline ends.